The next 9 T cell receptor beta chains were all read from a single sample in a study of shared clonotypes between healthy human individuals. Sequencing was performed with immunoSEQ multiplex PCR; in TCRdb, only in-frame clones are kept and a portion is missing. This table holds some 2,000,000 clones, under 97% found once. The sample comprised naive CD4+ T cells sorted from blood. Subset given: CD45RA+ positively selected. These receptors were obtained from a man aged 18 to 35 in good health.

The CDR3 DNA follows: TGTGCCAGCAAGGCGAATCAGCCCCAGCATTTT. The encoded protein is CASKANQPQHF. V is TRBV6-5 and J is TRBJ1-5; D is undetermined. V shed 7 bases and J shed 4 bases, with 5 bases lying between them. The CDR3 has 11 amino acids. Germline CDR1 is MNHEY and CDR2 is SVGAGI.

This rearrangement joins TRBV5-1 to TRBJ2-5, with D tentatively TRBD2 (7 bases). The CDR3 covers 14 residues. In germline, CDR1 is SGHRS, CDR2 YFSETQ. V was clipped by 3 bases and J by 5 bases, with 14 bases between them. CDR3 nucleotide sequence: TGCGCCAGCAGCTCGGACAGCGGGGCGGAGACCCAGTACTTC. Its protein product is CASSSDSGAETQYF.

Concerning this clone: One end of the junction is discordant with germline, which a read error may explain. This chain joins TRBV7-7 and TRBJ2-5; D assignment may be TRBD1 or TRBD2 (5 bases each). CDR3 size: 13 residues. CDR1 and CDR2 from the germline V gene are SSHAT and FNYEAQ (reference sequence). CDR3 sequence: CASSLPGTETQYF. CDR3 nucleotide sequence: TGTGCTAGCAGCTTACCAGGGACGGAGACCCAGTACTTC.

The chain employs TRBV5-1 and TRBJ2-1; no firm D call. There are 17 residues in the CDR3. The germline V gene encodes CDR1 SGHRS and CDR2 YFSETQ. The ends were cut back, 2 bases at V and 5 bases at J, with 20 bases in the middle. The CDR3 region has the DNA TGCGCCAGCAGCTTTCCCCCTGGGCAGGCCAAGGACAATGAGCAGTTCTTC. Protein sequence: CASSFPPGQAKDNEQFF.

The gene calls are TRBV6-5 and TRBJ2-7; no clear D. The V end was cut by 5 bases, the J end by 2 bases, with 13 bases between. Germline CDR1 MNHEY, CDR2 SVGAGI. This CDR3 comprises 14 residues. The CDR3 reads CASSPRGLAYEQYF. In nucleotides, the CDR3 is TGTGCCAGCAGTCCCCGTGGGCTCGCCTACGAGCAGTACTTC.

Of note for this clone: The same CDR3 arises from other DNA sequences in this sample as well. The V call is TRBV29-1, the J call TRBJ1-1; D is ambiguous. CDR1 and CDR2 (germline): SQVTM, ANQGSEA. This CDR3 comprises 12 residues. The V gene lost 3 bases and the J gene lost 1 base, with 6 bases spanning the gap. In DNA, the CDR3 is TGCAGCGTTGACGCAGCGAACACTGAAGCTTTCTTT. Encoded protein: CSVDAANTEAFF.

The genes are TRBV6-6 and TRBJ1-6, with a tentative D call TRBD1 (6 bases). This CDR3 has 14 residues. V shed 4 bases and J shed 7 bases, with 11 bases lying between them. Germline V lookup: CDR1 MNHNY, CDR2 SVGAGI (reference sequence). As DNA, the CDR3 is TGTGCCAGCAGTTTTGGACAGTTGAATTCACCCCTCCACTTT. It codes for CASSFGQLNSPLHF.

The rearrangement joins TRBV7-9 to TRBJ2-7; TRBD2 agrees at 7 bases. The CDR3 covers 15 residues. With 5 bases clipped from V and 2 bases from J, the junction kept 9 bases outside the gene matches. In germline, CDR1 is SEHNR, CDR2 FQNEAQ (reference sequence). Written as DNA, the CDR3 is TGTGCCAGCAGCGTTGCAAGTAGCGGGCCCTACGAGCAGTACTTC. It encodes CASSVASSGPYEQYF.

The CDR3 region is CASSLRGEDYYEQYF. CDR3 nucleotides: TGTGCCAGCAGCTTGCGCGGGGAGGATTATTACGAGCAGTACTTC. This chain uses TRBV5-6 with TRBJ2-7; D possibly corresponds to TRBD2 (6 bases). The CDR3 totals 15 residues. V lost 1 base, J lost 4 bases, and 15 bases lay in between. CDR1 is SGHDT and CDR2 is YYEEEE in the germline V gene.